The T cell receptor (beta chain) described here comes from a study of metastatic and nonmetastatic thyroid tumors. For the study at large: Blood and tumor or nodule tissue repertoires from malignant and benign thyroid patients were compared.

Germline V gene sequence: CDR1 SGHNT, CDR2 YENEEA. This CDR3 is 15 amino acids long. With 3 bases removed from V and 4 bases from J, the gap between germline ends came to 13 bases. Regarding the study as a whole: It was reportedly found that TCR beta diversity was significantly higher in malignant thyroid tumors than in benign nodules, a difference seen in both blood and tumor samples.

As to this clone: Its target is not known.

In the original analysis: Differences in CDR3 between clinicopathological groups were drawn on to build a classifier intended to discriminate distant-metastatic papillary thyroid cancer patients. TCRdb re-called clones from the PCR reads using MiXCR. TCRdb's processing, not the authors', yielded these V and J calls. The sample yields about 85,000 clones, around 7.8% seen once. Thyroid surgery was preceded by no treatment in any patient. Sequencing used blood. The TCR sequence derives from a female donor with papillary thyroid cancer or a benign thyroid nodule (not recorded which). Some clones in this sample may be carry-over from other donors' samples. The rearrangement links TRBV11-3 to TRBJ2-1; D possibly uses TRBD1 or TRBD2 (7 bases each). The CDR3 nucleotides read TGTGCCAGCAGCTTTACAGGGGAGGGTTACAATGAGCAGTTCTTC. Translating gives CASSFTGEGYNEQFF.